The present entry profiles one T cell receptor (beta chain) with its context. Its antigen is not identified. This record belongs to a study of shared clonotypes between healthy human individuals. This CDR3 comprises 13 residues. Trimming took off 0 bases at V and 10 bases at J, with 11 bases between the two ends. Germline CDR1 SGHNT, CDR2 YYREEE (reference sequence). An approximately 200 ng quantity of DNA, 30,000 to 35,000 T cell genomes, went into the sorted-subset replicate PCRs. Using immunoSEQ multiplex PCR, the repertoire was profiled, and TCRdb retains in-frame clones only, with some absent. The table shows around 1.1 million clones, with 77% occurring only once. Study results and limitations: Read depth was anticipated to influence clonotype sharing among donors. Some naive CD4 clonotypes, roughly 5%, turned up in common across four donors. Only blood samples were collected, and tissue repertoires likely differ.

Sequencing input: memory CD4+ T cells from PBMCs. Subset of the sample: CD45RA-negative fraction. V gene TRBV5-4 combines with J gene TRBJ2-1, with D possibly TRBD1 on 6 matching bases. The sequence was obtained from a young man in good health. Some clones in this sample may be carry-over from other donors' samples. In DNA, the CDR3 is TGTGCCAGCAGCTTGGCCGACGGGACAGAGCAGTTCTTC. It encodes CASSLADGTEQFF.